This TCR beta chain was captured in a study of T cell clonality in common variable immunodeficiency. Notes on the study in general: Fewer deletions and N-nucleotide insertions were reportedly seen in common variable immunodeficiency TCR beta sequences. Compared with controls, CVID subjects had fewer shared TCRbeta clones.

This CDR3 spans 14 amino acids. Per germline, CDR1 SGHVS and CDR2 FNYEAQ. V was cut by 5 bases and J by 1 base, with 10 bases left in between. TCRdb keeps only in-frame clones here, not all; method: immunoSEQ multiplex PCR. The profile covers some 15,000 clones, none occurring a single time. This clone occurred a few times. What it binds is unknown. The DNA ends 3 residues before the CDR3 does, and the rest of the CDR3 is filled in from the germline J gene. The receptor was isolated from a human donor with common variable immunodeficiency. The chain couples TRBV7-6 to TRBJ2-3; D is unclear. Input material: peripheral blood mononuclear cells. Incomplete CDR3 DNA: TGTGCCAGCAGCGCCAGGCAGGGCACAGATACG. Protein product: CASSARQGTDT. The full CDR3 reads CASSARQGTDTQYF.